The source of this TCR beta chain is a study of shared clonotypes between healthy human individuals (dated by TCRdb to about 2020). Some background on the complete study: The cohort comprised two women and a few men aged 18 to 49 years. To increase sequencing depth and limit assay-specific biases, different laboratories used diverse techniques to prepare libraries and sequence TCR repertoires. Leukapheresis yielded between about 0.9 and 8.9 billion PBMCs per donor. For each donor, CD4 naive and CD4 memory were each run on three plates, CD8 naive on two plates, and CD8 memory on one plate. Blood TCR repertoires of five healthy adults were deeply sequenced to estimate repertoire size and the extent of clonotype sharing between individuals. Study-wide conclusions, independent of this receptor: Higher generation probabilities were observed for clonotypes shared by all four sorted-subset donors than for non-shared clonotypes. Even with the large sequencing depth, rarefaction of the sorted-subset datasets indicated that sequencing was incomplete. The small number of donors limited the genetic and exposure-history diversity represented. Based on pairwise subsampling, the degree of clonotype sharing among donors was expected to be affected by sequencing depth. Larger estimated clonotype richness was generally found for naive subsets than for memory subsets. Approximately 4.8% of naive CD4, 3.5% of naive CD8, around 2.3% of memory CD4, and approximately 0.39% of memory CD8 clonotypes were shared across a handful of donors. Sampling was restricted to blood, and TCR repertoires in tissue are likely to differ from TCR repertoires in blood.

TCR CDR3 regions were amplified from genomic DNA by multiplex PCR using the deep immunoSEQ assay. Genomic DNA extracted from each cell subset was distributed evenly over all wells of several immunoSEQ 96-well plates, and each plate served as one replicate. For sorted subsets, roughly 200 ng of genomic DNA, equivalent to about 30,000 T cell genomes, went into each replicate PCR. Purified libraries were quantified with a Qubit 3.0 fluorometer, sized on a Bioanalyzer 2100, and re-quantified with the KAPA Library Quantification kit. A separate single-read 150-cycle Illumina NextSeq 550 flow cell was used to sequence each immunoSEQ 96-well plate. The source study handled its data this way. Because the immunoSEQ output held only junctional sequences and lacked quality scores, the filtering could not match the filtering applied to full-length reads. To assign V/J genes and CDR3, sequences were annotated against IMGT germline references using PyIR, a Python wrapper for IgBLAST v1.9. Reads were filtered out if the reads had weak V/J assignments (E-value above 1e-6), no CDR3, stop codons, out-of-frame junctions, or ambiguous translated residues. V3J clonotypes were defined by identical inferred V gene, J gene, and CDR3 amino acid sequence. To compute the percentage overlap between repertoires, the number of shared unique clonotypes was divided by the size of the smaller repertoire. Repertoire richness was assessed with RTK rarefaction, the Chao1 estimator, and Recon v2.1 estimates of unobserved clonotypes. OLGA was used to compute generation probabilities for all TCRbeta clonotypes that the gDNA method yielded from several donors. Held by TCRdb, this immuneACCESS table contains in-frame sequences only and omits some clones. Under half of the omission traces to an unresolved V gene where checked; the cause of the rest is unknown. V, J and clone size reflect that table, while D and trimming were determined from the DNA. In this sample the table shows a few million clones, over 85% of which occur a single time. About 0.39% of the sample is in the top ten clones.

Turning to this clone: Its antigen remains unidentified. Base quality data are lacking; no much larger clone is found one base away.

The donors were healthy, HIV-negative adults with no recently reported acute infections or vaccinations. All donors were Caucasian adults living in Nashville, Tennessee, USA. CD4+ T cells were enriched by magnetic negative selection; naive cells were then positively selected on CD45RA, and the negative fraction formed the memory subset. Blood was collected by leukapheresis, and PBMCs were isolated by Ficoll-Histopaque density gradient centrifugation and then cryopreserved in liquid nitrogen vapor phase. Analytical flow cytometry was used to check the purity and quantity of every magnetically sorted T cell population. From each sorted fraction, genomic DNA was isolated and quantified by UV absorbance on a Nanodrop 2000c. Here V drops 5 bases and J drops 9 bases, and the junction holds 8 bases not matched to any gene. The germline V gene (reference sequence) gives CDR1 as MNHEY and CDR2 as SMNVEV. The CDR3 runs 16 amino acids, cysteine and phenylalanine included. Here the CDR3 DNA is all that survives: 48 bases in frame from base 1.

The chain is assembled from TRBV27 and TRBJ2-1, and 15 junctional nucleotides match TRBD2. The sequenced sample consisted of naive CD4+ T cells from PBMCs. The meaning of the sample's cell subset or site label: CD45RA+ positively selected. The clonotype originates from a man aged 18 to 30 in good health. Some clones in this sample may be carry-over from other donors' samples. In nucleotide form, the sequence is TGTGCCAGCAGTCCCAGGACTAGCGGGAGGGCGAGTGAGCAGTTCTTC. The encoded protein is CASSPRTSGRASEQFF.